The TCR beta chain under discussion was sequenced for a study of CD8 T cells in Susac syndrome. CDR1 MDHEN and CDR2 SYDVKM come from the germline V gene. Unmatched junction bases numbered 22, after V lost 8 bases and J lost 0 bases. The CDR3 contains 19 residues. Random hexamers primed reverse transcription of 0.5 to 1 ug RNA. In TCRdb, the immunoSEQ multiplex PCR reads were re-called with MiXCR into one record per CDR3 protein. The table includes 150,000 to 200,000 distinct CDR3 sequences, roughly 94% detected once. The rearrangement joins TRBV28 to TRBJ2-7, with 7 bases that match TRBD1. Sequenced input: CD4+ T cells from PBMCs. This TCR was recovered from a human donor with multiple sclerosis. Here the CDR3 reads CASETHRTGYYRSSYEQYF. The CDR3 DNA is TGTGCCAGCGAGACCCATAGGACAGGTTACTACCGGAGCTCCTACGAGCAGTACTTC.